This TCR beta chain was sequenced during a study of blood T cell repertoires in COVID-19. Study-level background: From T cells, B-cell-depleted T cells, or PBMCs came the material, which was cDNA or gDNA.

In the original processing: Amplifying reference gene primers gave estimates of nucleated cell counts. Clones were read by immunoSEQ multiplex PCR, and TCRdb kept only the in-frame ones, dropping some. The V and J calls and clone size come from that table; D and trimming were worked out from the DNA. The profile shows some 250,000 clones, around four fifths of them singletons. Germline CDR1 SGHNT, CDR2 YENEEA. This CDR3 is 15 amino acids long. The junction had 5 bases not matched to a gene; V was cut back by 1 base and J by 5 bases. This TCR came from a man aged 30 to 39 who had recovered from COVID-19. Sequencing was carried out using peripheral blood. This chain links TRBV11-3 with TRBJ2-1; TRBD2 matches 7 bases. Written as DNA, the CDR3 is TGTGCCAGCAGCTTAGGGGGAGCGGGAAACAATGAGCAGTTCTTC. It yields the protein CASSLGGAGNNEQFF.